This T cell receptor beta chain was recovered during a study of blood T cells in healthy people across ages. This clonotype was recorded a few times. Alongside a J-beta primer mix, a sample-barcoded 5' primer served in a second PCR lasting about 7 to 11 cycles. MiXCR, run by TCRdb on the 5' RACE reads, gives a single entry per CDR3 protein. The sample comprises 550,000 to 650,000 distinct CDR3 sequences, around a quarter of which are singletons, and 3% to 4% rests with the top ten. The V gene's germline CDR1 is SQVTM and CDR2 ANQGSEA. Germline trimming cut 2 bases from V and 4 bases from J; bases unmatched to any gene: 6. The CDR3 is made up of 14 amino acids. The same sample was also studied in work on T cells of mothers and their children.

This TCR was recovered from a boy aged 2 to 9 in good health. The V gene is TRBV29-1, the J gene TRBJ2-7, with TRBD1 identical over 9 bases. Sequenced material: blood. The DNA for the CDR3 is TGCAGCGTTGAACTCCCGGGACAGGGATACGAGCAGTACTTC. As protein: CSVELPGQGYEQYF.